The sequence of this TCR beta chain was determined in a study of early T cells in non-severe SARS-CoV-2 infection. Germline loops: CDR1 MGHRA, CDR2 YSYEKL. J was trimmed by 3 bases and V by 1 base; bases with no gene match: 9. CDR3 length: 16 amino acids. Each CDR3 protein is one row after TCRdb ran MiXCR on the 5' RACE reads. The sample lists some 71,000 distinct CDR3 sequences, roughly 15% seen once, with 11% to 15% in the top ten. This clonotype has more than one count but fewer than ten. Its antigen is unidentified. Study-level findings and limits: Anti-spike CD8 specificities were favored by VDJdb matching, whose results missed private and CD4 specificities.

Sequencing was performed on whole blood. The TCR was taken from an adult who was a healthcare worker with PCR-confirmed SARS-CoV-2 infection or an uninfected control (not recorded which). The rearrangement joins TRBV4-1 to TRBJ2-7; 7 bases fit TRBD1. CDR3: CASSQVSGGSHYEQYF. In DNA form, the CDR3 reads TGCGCCAGCAGCCAAGTGTCAGGGGGTTCCCACTACGAGCAGTACTTC.